This T cell receptor (beta chain) appears in the sequencing data of a study of identical twins. Overall study results and limits: Fewer insertions were carried by abundant cord blood beta clonotypes, but none was seen in memory repertoires.

CDR1 is MNHNS, CDR2 SASEGT, per germline. The CDR3 runs 13 residues. The germline V and J ends were trimmed by 9 bases and 4 bases, with 13 bases remaining between them. Details on this clonotype: The target antigen is unknown.

TCRdb re-analysed the 5' RACE reads in MiXCR, keeping a single row per CDR3 protein. The sample lists roughly 490,000 distinct CDR3 sequences, approximately 14% occurring once. Healthy Caucasians alone served as donors. This sample also appeared in a second study, on yellow fever vaccine responses in identical twins.

The sequenced sample was CD4+ T cells sorted from blood. The V and J genes are TRBV6-1 and TRBJ1-5, with D possibly being TRBD1 (6 bases). The TCR was taken from a woman aged 18-29 years in good health. The CDR3 is CASWGALNQPQHF. The CDR3 nucleotides are TGTGCCAGTTGGGGGGCCCTTAATCAGCCCCAGCATTTT.